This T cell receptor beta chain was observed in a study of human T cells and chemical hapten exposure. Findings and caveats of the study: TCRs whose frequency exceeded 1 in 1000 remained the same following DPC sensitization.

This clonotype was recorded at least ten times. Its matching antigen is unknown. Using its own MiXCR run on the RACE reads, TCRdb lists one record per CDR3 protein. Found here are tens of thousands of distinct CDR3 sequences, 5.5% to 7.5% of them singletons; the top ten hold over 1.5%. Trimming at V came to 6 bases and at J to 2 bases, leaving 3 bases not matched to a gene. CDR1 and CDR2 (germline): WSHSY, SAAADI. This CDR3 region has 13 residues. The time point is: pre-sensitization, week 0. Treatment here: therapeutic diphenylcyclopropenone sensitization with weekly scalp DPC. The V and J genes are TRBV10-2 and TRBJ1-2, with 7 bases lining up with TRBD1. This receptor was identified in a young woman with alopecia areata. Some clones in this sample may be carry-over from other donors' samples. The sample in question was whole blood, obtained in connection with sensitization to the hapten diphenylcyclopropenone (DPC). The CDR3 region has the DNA TGCGCCAGCAGCATGGGACAGAACTATGGCTACACCTTC. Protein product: CASSMGQNYGYTF.